This TCR beta chain was found in a study of blood T cell repertoires in COVID-19. Under the authors' procedure: Nucleated cell counts were estimated from reference gene primer amplification. Sequencing used immunoSEQ multiplex PCR; TCRdb keeps in-frame clones, though not all of them. From that table come the V and J calls and clone size; the DNA was used to work out D and trimming. Among about 280,000 clones, 80% to 85% were seen once, and the ten largest hold less than 5.5%. The CDR3 totals 15 residues. V was pared by 3 bases and J by 6 bases, with 17 bases between. Germline CDR1 reads MNHNS; CDR2 reads SASEGT. Living in about 25 US areas, the participants were between roughly 18 and 90 years of age. Which cohort a participant joined came from the clinical history participants gave. Someone with COVID-19 had been met by exposed participants within 2 weeks before study entry.

The sample was PBMCs or T cells enriched from blood (not recorded which). The J gene is TRBJ1-1, the V gene TRBV6-1; tentatively, D is TRBD1 (5 bases). The sequence was obtained from a middle-aged man who had been exposed to COVID-19. CDR3 DNA: TGTGCCAGCAGTGAGGGTGCTGGGGGGACGGCTGAAGCTTTCTTT. It specifies CASSEGAGGTAEAFF.